This T cell receptor (beta chain) emerged from a study of T-cell reconstitution after alpha-beta-depleted transplantation in children. This clonotype was recorded at least ten times. The antigen is undetermined. The CDR3 consists of 15 residues. V lost 1 base to trimming and J lost 2 bases, with 6 bases between them. The germline V gene has CDR1 LNHDA and CDR2 SQIVND (reference sequence). A TCRbeta library incorporating unique molecular identifiers was prepared. One entry per CDR3 protein, called by TCRdb with MiXCR from the PCR reads. The sample has around 300,000 distinct CDR3 sequences; roughly a tenth are singletons. Findings and limits, study-wide: Alpha-beta T cells about two months after transplant reportedly derived from several hundred expanded graft clones. Once a year had passed after transplant, T-cell counts and diversity came mostly from newly produced T cells.

The source of this sequence is a boy under two years old with acute myeloid leukemia, due to receive a stem cell transplant. The rearrangement links TRBV19 to TRBJ2-6; a weak D match, TRBD1 (6 bases). The starting material was PBMCs, obtained before TCRalphabeta/CD19-depleted stem cell transplant. The CDR3 DNA follows: TGTGCCAGTAGTATAGCAGGGGCTGGGGCCAACGTCCTGACTTTC. It is translated as CASSIAGAGANVLTF.